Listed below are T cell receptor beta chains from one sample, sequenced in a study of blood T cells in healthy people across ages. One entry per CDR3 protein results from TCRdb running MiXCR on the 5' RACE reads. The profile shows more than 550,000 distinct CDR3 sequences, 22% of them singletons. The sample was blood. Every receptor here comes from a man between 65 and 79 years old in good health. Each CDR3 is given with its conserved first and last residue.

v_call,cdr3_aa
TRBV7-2,CASSALNDVETQYF
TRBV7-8,CASKPGTGAFYGYTF
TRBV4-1,CASSQKVSDTYEQYF
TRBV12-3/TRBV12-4,CASSTSGLYEQYF
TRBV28,CASSPSDSSSRGYTF
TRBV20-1,CSARDSGTSSYEQYF
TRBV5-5,CASSLAQGATNEKLFF
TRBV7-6,CASSLAQTGMETQYF
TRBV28,CASMDQGIGYEQYF
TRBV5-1,CASSWRTSLNEQFF
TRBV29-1,CSPFRDDTQYF
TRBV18,CASSQGHETQYF
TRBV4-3,CASSQAPVAGGADTQYF
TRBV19,CASQHRPNEKLFF
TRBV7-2,CASSLRTGVEAFF
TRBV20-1,CSAWDNKNTGELFF
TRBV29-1,CSVGLTEGKLFF
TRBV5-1,CASRIVGDREAFF
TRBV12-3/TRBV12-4,CASSLAGESTDTQYF
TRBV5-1,CASSPRASGTDTGELFF
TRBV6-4,CASSVAAFFYNEQFF
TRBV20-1,CSARVRTGGHGYTF
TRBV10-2,CASGGTAFHYGYTF
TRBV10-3,CAISEGQGFTGANVLTF
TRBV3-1,CASSQDRRVHGYTF
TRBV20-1,CSADREYKNIQYF
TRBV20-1,CSARKGGDQPQHF
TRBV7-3,CASSLKGAGEAFF
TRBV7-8,CASRFETGAEAFF
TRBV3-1,CASSLRDRGTNEQFF
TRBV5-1,CASSSGQSSGNTIYF
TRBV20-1,CSATDRGHTEAFF
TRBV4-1,CASSQDLAVNSPLHF
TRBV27,CASSHPSGRPYNEQFF
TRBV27,CASSGASGGYEQFF
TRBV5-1,CASSLEQGLADTQYF
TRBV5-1,CASSLSTGPGANVLTF
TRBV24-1,CATSDQSGGAYNEQFF
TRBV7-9,CASSSQGGASQPQHF
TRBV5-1,CASSFRGNQETQYF
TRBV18,CASSESGVQPQHF
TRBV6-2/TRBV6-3,CASSFSGKSTDTQYF